Listed below are T cell receptor beta chains from one sample, sequenced in a study of blood T cell repertoires in COVID-19. Profiling relied on immunoSEQ multiplex PCR, and the TCRdb table lists in-frame clones only, not all of them. The repertoire holds 55,000 to 65,000 clones, with roughly four fifths as singletons. The sample taken for sequencing was peripheral blood. The receptors were sampled from a man aged 55 to 69 with COVID-19, enrolled during active disease. Each CDR3 is given with its conserved first and last residue. A D gene is named only where the DNA matches it firmly. Size values are once, few and many counts, or a class for expanded clones, and some rows have none.

>.|TRBV5-1|15|TRBJ2-3|.
CASTPQGSSTDTQYF
TGCGCCAGCACCCCCCAGGGGTCTAGCACAGATACGCAGTATTTT
>.|TRBV28|15|TRBJ2-4|.
CASSFDDRAKNIQYF
TGTGCCAGCAGTTTCGATGACAGAGCCAAAAACATTCAGTACTTC
>.|TRBV7-2|17|TRBJ2-2|TRBD2
CASSRVAAGANTGELFF
TGTGCCAGCAGCCGGGTGGCAGCGGGGGCGAACACCGGGGAGCTGTTTTTT
>few|TRBV7-6|15|TRBJ2-3|.
CASSLAGGPSDTQYF
TGTGCCAGCAGCTTAGCGGGGGGGCCCTCAGATACGCAGTATTTT
>.|TRBV20-1|14|TRBJ2-1|TRBD2
CSASRAGGDNEQFF
TGCAGTGCTAGTCGAGCGGGAGGGGACAATGAGCAGTTCTTC
>.|TRBV19|18|TRBJ1-6|TRBD1
CASTVGTGSSSYNSPLHF
TGTGCCAGTACCGTTGGGACAGGTTCGAGCTCCTATAATTCACCCCTCCACTTT
>.|TRBV9|13|TRBJ1-1|.
CASSLKGGTEAFF
TGTGCCAGCAGCCTTAAGGGGGGGACTGAAGCTTTCTTT
>.|TRBV5-1|14|TRBJ1-6|TRBD1
CASSLGQGDSPLHF
TGCGCCAGCAGCTTGGGACAGGGCGATTCACCCCTCCACTTT
>.|TRBV6-5|11|TRBJ2-5|.
CASRRGETQYF
TGTGCCAGCCGGAGGGGAGAGACCCAGTACTTC
>once|TRBV7-3|13|TRBJ2-4|TRBD2
CASSPPGGNIQYF
TGTGCCAGCAGCCCCCCCGGGGGGAACATTCAGTACTTC
>.|TRBV18|15|TRBJ1-2|TRBD1
CASSSSGTVSYGYTF
TGTGCCAGCTCCTCCTCCGGGACAGTAAGCTATGGCTACACCTTC
>once|TRBV20-1|14|TRBJ2-7|TRBD1
CSASGYNRGNEQYF
TGCAGTGCTAGTGGCTATAACAGGGGAAACGAGCAGTACTTC
>once|TRBV7-2|13|TRBJ2-7|.
CASSQSILYEQYF
TGTGCCAGCAGCCAATCAATTCTATACGAGCAGTACTTC
>.|TRBV5-1|16|TRBJ2-5|TRBD2
CASSLGLAGGTRTQYF
TGCGCCAGCAGCCTGGGACTAGCGGGAGGGACAAGGACCCAGTACTTC
>.|TRBV28|13|TRBJ1-1|.
CASSLEGTTEAFF
TGTGCCAGCAGTTTGGAGGGGACGACTGAAGCTTTCTTT
>.|TRBV23-1|15|TRBJ1-5|.
CASSQWGVTRQPQHF
TGCGCCAGCAGTCAATGGGGGGTTACCAGGCAGCCCCAGCATTTT
>.|TRBV5-1|17|TRBJ1-1|.
CASSLGGRDKKDTEAFF
TGCGCCAGCAGCTTGGGGGGCAGGGACAAGAAGGACACTGAAGCTTTCTTT
>.|TRBV5-1|16|TRBJ2-5|TRBD1
CASRTGSSFLGETQYF
TGCGCCAGCAGGACAGGGAGCAGCTTCCTGGGGGAGACCCAGTACTTC
>.|TRBV11-2|15|TRBJ2-3|.
CASSLDRGPKDTQYF
TGTGCCAGCAGCTTAGATCGTGGGCCTAAAGATACGCAGTATTTT
>.|TRBV5-4|15|TRBJ2-3|TRBD1
CASSLKTGARDTQYF
TGTGCCAGCAGCTTGAAGACAGGGGCACGGGATACGCAGTATTTT
>.|TRBV29-1|12|TRBJ1-5|.
CSVGGLNQPQHF
TGCAGCGTTGGGGGCCTCAATCAGCCCCAGCATTTT
>.|TRBV7-2|14|TRBJ1-1|.
CASSLVGRNTEAFF
TGTGCCAGCAGCTTAGTAGGGAGGAACACTGAAGCTTTCTTT
>.|TRBV5-1|17|TRBJ2-2|.
CASSLEAVQRGTGELFF
TGCGCCAGCAGCTTGGAAGCGGTTCAAAGGGGGACCGGGGAGCTGTTTTTT
>.|TRBV19|14|TRBJ1-5|.
CATRALEGNQPQHF
TGTGCCACTCGGGCCTTGGAGGGGAATCAGCCCCAGCATTTT
>.|TRBV24-1|14|TRBJ2-7|.
CATSWGVRTYEQYF
TGTGCCACCAGTTGGGGGGTTAGGACCTACGAGCAGTACTTC
>.|TRBV30|16|TRBJ1-6|.
CAWSVPVSSYNSPLHF
TGTGCCTGGAGTGTACCCGTGAGCTCCTATAATTCACCCCTCCACTTT
>once|TRBV19|14|TRBJ1-1|.
CASSIGTEKLEAFF
TGTGCCAGTAGTATAGGGACAGAAAAACTTGAAGCTTTCTTT
>.|TRBV11-3|14|TRBJ2-7|TRBD1
CASSRSRGLYEQYF
TGTGCCAGCAGCCGATCCAGGGGGCTCTACGAGCAGTACTTC
>.|TRBV5-4|16|TRBJ2-2|TRBD2
CASSLPASGGGGELFF
TGTGCCAGCAGCCTGCCGGCTAGCGGGGGTGGCGGGGAGCTGTTTTTT
>.|TRBV2|15|TRBJ1-1|.
CASATTGHSNTEAFF
TGTGCCAGCGCAACTACGGGACACTCGAACACTGAAGCTTTCTTT
>.|TRBV2|15|TRBJ2-5|TRBD1
CASIFAGGSGETQYF
TGTGCCAGCATATTCGCAGGGGGCTCGGGAGAGACCCAGTACTTC
>.|TRBV30|13|TRBJ1-2|TRBD1
CLVWDRTNYGYTF
TGTCTAGTCTGGGACAGGACTAACTATGGCTACACCTTC
>.|TRBV9|15|TRBJ2-7|.
CASSVLRDWKYEQYF
TGTGCCAGCAGCGTACTCCGGGACTGGAAGTACGAGCAGTACTTC
>.|TRBV25-1|14|TRBJ1-1|.
CASGGTASGTEAFF
TGTGCCAGCGGGGGGACGGCTAGCGGCACTGAAGCTTTCTTT
>.|TRBV5-6|16|TRBJ1-5|.
CASSFWAGNSNQPQHF
TGTGCCAGCAGCTTTTGGGCAGGCAATAGCAATCAGCCCCAGCATTTT
>.|TRBV29-1|11|TRBJ1-2|.
CSVGDKRRGTF
TGCAGCGTTGGCGACAAGCGACGGGGGACCTTC
>few|TRBV5-4|12|TRBJ1-5|.
CASSFPNQPQHF
TGTGCCAGCAGCTTTCCTAATCAGCCCCAGCATTTT
>.|TRBV19|15|TRBJ1-5|.
CASSPSRDSNQPQHF
TGTGCCAGTAGTCCCTCCAGGGATAGCAATCAGCCCCAGCATTTT
>.|TRBV3-1/TRBV3-2|15|TRBJ2-1|TRBD2
CASSYLAGDHNEQFF
TGTGCCAGCAGCTATCTAGCGGGGGATCACAATGAGCAGTTCTTC
>once|TRBV10-3|15|TRBJ2-3|.
CAISESGGFTDTQYF
TGTGCCATCAGTGAGTCCGGAGGGTTTACGGATACGCAGTATTTT
>.|TRBV9|15|TRBJ1-1|.
CASSVAGIMNTEAFF
TGTGCCAGCAGCGTAGCAGGGATCATGAACACTGAAGCTTTCTTT
>.|TRBV10-3|14|TRBJ1-2|.
CAISESIAQLGYTF
TGTGCCATCAGTGAGTCGATTGCACAGCTTGGCTACACCTTC
>.|TRBV2|13|TRBJ1-2|.
CAFRIGAGIGYTF
TGTGCCTTTCGGATAGGGGCAGGGATAGGCTACACCTTC
>once|TRBV3-1/TRBV3-2|19|TRBJ1-1|TRBD1
CASSQAGTGGTRLNTEAFF
TGTGCCAGCAGCCAAGCCGGGACAGGGGGGACCCGACTGAACACTGAAGCTTTCTTT
>.|TRBV23-1|16|TRBJ2-7|.
CASSQSRQGGTGEQYF
TGCGCCAGCAGTCAATCCCGGCAGGGGGGAACGGGAGAGCAGTACTTC
>.|TRBV5-1|15|TRBJ2-4|TRBD1
CASSSGTGVSDIQYF
TGCGCCAGCAGCTCTGGGACAGGGGTATCGGACATTCAGTACTTC
>.|TRBV6-5|14|TRBJ1-1|.
CASSYSTLNTEAFF
TGTGCCAGCAGTTACTCGACATTGAACACTGAAGCTTTCTTT
>.|TRBV14|14|TRBJ2-7|TRBD2
CASSQWVAGGEQYF
TGTGCCAGCAGCCAATGGGTAGCGGGAGGGGAGCAGTACTTC
>once|TRBV30|15|TRBJ1-2|TRBD1
CAWSHSTGVLAGYTF
TGTGCCTGGAGTCATTCGACAGGGGTTCTAGCCGGCTACACCTTC
>.|TRBV6-2/TRBV6-3|14|TRBJ2-1|.
CASSYGGTYNEQFF
TGTGCCAGCAGTTACGGCGGAACATACAATGAGCAGTTCTTC
>.|TRBV15|13|TRBJ2-1|.
CATSRVMYNEQFF
TGTGCCACCAGCAGAGTTATGTACAATGAGCAGTTCTTC
>.|TRBV5-1|15|TRBJ1-2|.
CASSSLESANYGYTF
TGCGCCAGCAGCTCCCTAGAATCAGCTAACTATGGCTACACCTTC
>.|TRBV27|10|TRBJ2-5|.
CAGFVETQYF
TGTGCCGGCTTTGTAGAGACCCAGTACTTC
>.|TRBV5-1|14|TRBJ2-5|.
CASSLEQLQETQYF
TGCGCCAGCAGCTTAGAACAGCTCCAAGAGACCCAGTACTTC